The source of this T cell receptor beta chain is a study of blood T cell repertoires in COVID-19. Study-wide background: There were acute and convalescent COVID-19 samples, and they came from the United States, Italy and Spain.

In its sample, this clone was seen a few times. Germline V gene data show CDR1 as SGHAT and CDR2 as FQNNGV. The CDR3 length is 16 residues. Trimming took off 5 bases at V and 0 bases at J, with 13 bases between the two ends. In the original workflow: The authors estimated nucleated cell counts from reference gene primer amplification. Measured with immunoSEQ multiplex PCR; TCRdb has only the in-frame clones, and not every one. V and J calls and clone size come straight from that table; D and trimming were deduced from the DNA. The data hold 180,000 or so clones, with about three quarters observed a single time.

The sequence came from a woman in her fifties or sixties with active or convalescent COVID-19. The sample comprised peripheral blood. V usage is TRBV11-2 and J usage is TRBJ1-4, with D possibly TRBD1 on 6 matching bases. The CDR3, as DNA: TGTGCCAGCAGCCCGCGGGGGGCCGCAACTAATGAAAAACTGTTTTTT. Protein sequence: CASSPRGAATNEKLFF.